This entry is about one T cell receptor (beta chain). Its target is not known. Other DNA sequences in the sample encode the same CDR3. Here immunoSEQ multiplex PCR was the method, and the copy in TCRdb shows in-frame clones only, minus some. This table has about 180,000 clones, 85% to 90% appearing once. The data derive from a study of T cell responses to AZD1222 COVID-19 vaccine. Regarding the study as a whole: Reportedly, nearly half the spike-specific TCRs target unmutated variant regions.

The V and J ends lost 3 bases and 4 bases respectively, with 3 bases between them. CDR3 size: 11 residues. The sample consisted of peripheral blood, taken 28 days after the second AZD1222 dose. The rearrangement links TRBV12-3 or TRBV12-4 to TRBJ2-5; no reliable D call. The source of this sequence is an adult who received the AZD1222 COVID-19 vaccine. The CDR3 region has the DNA TGTGCCAGCAGTTTGGGAGAGACCCAGTACTTC. This translates into CASSLGETQYF.